This T cell receptor (beta chain) was obtained from a study of Graves' ophthalmopathy and Graves' hyperthyroidism. Findings and limits, study-wide: Among thyroid clonotypes expanded above 0.001 frequency, most also appeared in blood. Cross-validated, the 13-signature model showed 87.88%/81.08% sensitivity/specificity, and 80%/75% in the test set. Prediction of ophthalmopathy progression reached about 71% sensitivity and around 72% specificity.

CDR3 length: 13 amino acids. The J segment lost 8 bases and the V segment lost 7 bases, leaving 8 bases of the junction unmatched. Thyroid ultrasound, orbital computed tomography, TRAb, serum thyroxine and clinical symptoms formed the basis of diagnosis. A remark on this clonotype: Its antigen remains unidentified.

Amplification of TCR beta CDR3 regions used RNA transcripts. RT-PCR with HTBI primers came first, then second-round multiplex PCR. TCRdb fed the multiplex PCR reads into MiXCR, producing one record per CDR3 protein. The sample comprises over a million distinct CDR3 sequences, 36% of which are singletons, and more than 9.5% rests with the top ten. The source is an adult man with Graves' hyperthyroidism. The chain couples TRBV12-3 or TRBV12-4 to TRBJ1-2, with TRBD1 matching 9 bases. The sequenced material came from peripheral blood or thyroid tissue (not recorded which). Here the CDR3 DNA reads TGTGCCAGCACCAAGGGACAGGGAGTCGGCTACACCTTC. Protein product: CASTKGQGVGYTF.